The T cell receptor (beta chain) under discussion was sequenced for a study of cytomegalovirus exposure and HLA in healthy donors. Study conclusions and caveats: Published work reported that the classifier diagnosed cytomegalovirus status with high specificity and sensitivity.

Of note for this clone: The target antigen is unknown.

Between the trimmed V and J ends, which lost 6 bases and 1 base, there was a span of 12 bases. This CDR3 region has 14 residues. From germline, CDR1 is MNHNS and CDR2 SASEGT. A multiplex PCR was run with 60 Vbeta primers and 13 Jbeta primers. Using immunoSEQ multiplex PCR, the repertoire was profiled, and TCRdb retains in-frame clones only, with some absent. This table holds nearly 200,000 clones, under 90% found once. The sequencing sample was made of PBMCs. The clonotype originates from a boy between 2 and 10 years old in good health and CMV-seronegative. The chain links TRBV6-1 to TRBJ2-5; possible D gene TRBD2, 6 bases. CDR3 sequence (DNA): TGTGCCAGCAGCCGCCCGGGACTCCAAGAGACCCAGTACTTC. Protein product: CASSRPGLQETQYF.